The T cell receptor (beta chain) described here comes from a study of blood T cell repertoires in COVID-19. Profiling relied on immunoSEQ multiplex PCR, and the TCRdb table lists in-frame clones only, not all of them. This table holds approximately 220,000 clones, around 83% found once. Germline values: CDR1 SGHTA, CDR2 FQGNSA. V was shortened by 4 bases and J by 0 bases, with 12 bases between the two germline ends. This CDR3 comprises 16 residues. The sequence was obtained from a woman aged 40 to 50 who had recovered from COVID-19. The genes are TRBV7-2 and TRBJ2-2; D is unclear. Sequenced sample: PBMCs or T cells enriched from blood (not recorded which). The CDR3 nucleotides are TGTGCCAGCAGCTCTACGAGTCGTTCGAACACCGGGGAGCTGTTTTTT. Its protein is CASSSTSRSNTGELFF.